Below, 30 T cell receptor beta chains from the same sample are listed, as sequenced in a study of T cell responses to AZD1222 COVID-19 vaccine. Data came from immunoSEQ multiplex PCR; TCRdb stores just in-frame clones and leaves some out. Of 85,000 to 120,000 clones in the sample, 90% were seen once. The sample consisted of peripheral blood, taken on day 0 of AZD1222 vaccination. These receptors were taken from an adult in good health.

The genes are TRBV5-6 and TRBJ1-5; tentatively, D is TRBD1 (5 bases). V lost 0 bases, J lost 4 bases, and 14 bases lay in between. From germline, CDR1 is SGHDT and CDR2 YYEEEE. The CDR3 is 16 amino acids. The DNA for the CDR3 is TGTGCCAGCAGCTTGGCCGTTGGGAGGGGAAATCAGCCCCAGCATTTT. Translation gives CASSLAVGRGNQPQHF.

This clone was observed a single time. This chain joins TRBV10-3 and TRBJ2-1, with a weak D call TRBD1 (8 bases). V dropped 10 bases and J dropped 0 bases, with 25 bases sitting between them. Germline CDR1 and CDR2: ENHRY and SYGVKD. This CDR3 is 18 amino acids long. This CDR3 reads CATKGGTGGTSSYNEQFF. DNA of the CDR3: TGTGCCACCAAGGGGGGGACAGGAGGGACCAGCTCCTACAATGAGCAGTTCTTC.

V usage is TRBV3-1 (or the pseudogene TRBV3-2) and J usage is TRBJ2-7; TRBD2 is a possible D gene (6 bases). V lost 5 bases to trimming and J lost 0 bases, with 11 bases between them. Germline lookup yields CDR1 LGHDT and CDR2 YNNKEL (reference sequence). This CDR3 is built from 14 residues. The CDR3 DNA follows: TGTGCCAGCAGCTTTAGCGGCCCCTCCTACGAGCAGTACTTC. This encodes CASSFSGPSYEQYF.

On this clone itself: This sample also contains other DNA sequences that code for the same CDR3. This chain links TRBV27 with TRBJ1-5, with a weak D call TRBD1 (5 bases). CDR3 length equals 14 residues. The V gene lost 3 bases and the J gene lost 1 base, with 7 bases spanning the gap. Germline V CDR1 and CDR2: MNHEY, SMNVEV (reference sequence). CDR3 in amino acids: CASSLGGSNQPQHF. The CDR3 DNA sequence: TGTGCCAGCAGTTTGGGGGGGAGCAATCAGCCCCAGCATTTT.

The CDR3 spells CASSLERSEAFF. DNA of the CDR3: TGTGCCAGCAGCTTAGAGAGGTCTGAAGCTTTCTTT. The chain has TRBV7-6 and TRBJ1-1; D remains ambiguous. The V gene's germline CDR1 is SGHVS and CDR2 FNYEAQ. Trimming shortened V by 1 base and J by 6 bases, and 6 bases separated the two germline ends. The CDR3 spans 12 residues.

This sequence joins TRBV30 and TRBJ2-7; the match to TRBD2 covers 7 bases. Per germline, CDR1 GTSNPN and CDR2 SVGIG (reference sequence). V lost 4 bases to trimming and J lost 2 bases; unmatched junction nucleotides: 5. CDR3 length equals 13 residues. The DNA of the CDR3 is TGTGCCTGGAACCAAGCGGGACCCTACGAGCAGTACTTC. Amino acid sequence: CAWNQAGPYEQYF. The whole variable domain, remainder taken from reference TRBV30 and TRBJ2-7, is SQTIHQWPATLVQPVGSPLSLECTVEGTSNPNLYWYRQAAGRGLQLLFYSVGIGQISSEVPQNLSASRPQDRQFILSSKKLLLSDSGFYLCAWNQAGPYEQYFGPGTRLTVT.

This chain joins TRBV11-2 and TRBJ2-7; 9 bases map to TRBD2. Germline loops: CDR1 SGHAT, CDR2 FQNNGV. Losses at the gene ends were 2 bases for V and 2 bases for J; bases not matched to a gene: 4. This CDR3 region has 15 residues. The CDR3 spells CASSLRLAGTYEQYF. The CDR3 DNA reads as TGTGCCAGCAGCTTAAGGCTAGCGGGAACCTACGAGCAGTACTTC.

J is TRBJ2-7 and V is TRBV18, with D perhaps assigned TRBD1 or TRBD2 (6 bases each). This CDR3 has 14 residues. CDR1 KGHSH and CDR2 LQKENI come from the germline V gene. Trimming shortened V by 2 bases and J by 5 bases, and 13 bases separated the two germline ends. The CDR3 DNA reads TGTGCCAGCTCACCATGGGGGGCACCCAACGAGCAGTACTTC. It encodes CASSPWGAPNEQYF.

The chain combines TRBV14 with TRBJ2-5; the D gene is possibly TRBD1 (6 bases). The CDR3 is made up of 15 amino acids. Trimming cost V 4 bases and J 5 bases, with 17 bases left between them. Looked up from germline, CDR1 is SGHDN and CDR2 is FVKESK. The CDR3 loop is CASSLLGASWETQYF. CDR3 coding DNA: TGTGCCAGCAGCCTCTTGGGGGCTAGCTGGGAGACCCAGTACTTC.

The chain links TRBV4-2 to TRBJ1-4, with D possibly TRBD1 on 5 matching bases. V lost 0 bases, J lost 8 bases, and 16 bases lay in between. The germline V gene encodes CDR1 LGHNA and CDR2 YNFKEQ. This CDR3 contains 16 residues. This CDR3 is CASSQDWGGRGEKLFF. The CDR3 DNA sequence: TGTGCCAGCAGCCAAGATTGGGGGGGGAGAGGGGAAAAACTGTTTTTT.

This clone was seen a single time. The rearrangement uses TRBV15 and TRBJ2-1, with 11 bases lining up with TRBD2. The CDR3 has 16 amino acids. The germline CDR1 and CDR2 sequences are LNHNV and YYDKDF (reference sequence). V dropped 1 base and J dropped 5; count of bases not matched to a gene: 4. CDR3 DNA sequence: TGTGCCACCAGCAGAGTAGCACTAGCGGGGGACAATGAGCAGTTCTTC. Translation gives CATSRVALAGDNEQFF.

The chain joins TRBV9 to TRBJ1-3; D is unclear. CDR3 length: 13 amino acids. Trimming cost V 2 bases and J 4 bases, with 7 bases left between them. Germline-derived CDR1 and CDR2 are SGDLS and YYNGEE. The CDR3 reads CASSVSDGNTIYF. As DNA, the CDR3 is TGTGCCAGCAGCGTGTCCGACGGAAACACCATATATTTT.

This chain uses TRBV28 with TRBJ2-7, with TRBD2 as a possible D gene (6 bases). The CDR3 is made up of 16 amino acids. Germline CDR1 reads MDHEN; CDR2 reads SYDVKM. V gave up 6 bases and J gave up 0 bases, with 18 bases separating them. The CDR3 reads CASRTTGTSSSYEQYF. For the CDR3, the DNA is TGTGCCAGCAGAACTACCGGGACTTCGAGCTCCTACGAGCAGTACTTC.

The V and J genes are TRBV28 and TRBJ1-4, with no clear D. The CDR3 contains 14 residues. The germline V and J ends were trimmed by 7 bases and 8 bases, with 17 bases remaining between them. CDR1 and CDR2 (germline): MDHEN, SYDVKM. CDR3 in amino acids: CASIPDGSGEKLFF. The CDR3 coding sequence is TGTGCCAGCATCCCGGACGGGAGTGGCGAAAAACTGTTTTTT.

V gene TRBV20-1 combines with J gene TRBJ2-7; unclear D gene. The CDR3 totals 11 residues. V shed 7 bases and J shed 2 bases, with 9 bases lying between them. Germline CDR1 reads DFQATT; CDR2 reads SNEGSKA (reference sequence). The CDR3 nucleotides are TGCAGTGTTAAGGGCACCTACGAGCAGTACTTC. This sequence encodes CSVKGTYEQYF.

V usage is TRBV5-4 and J usage is TRBJ1-4, with a weak D call TRBD1 (5 bases). V shed 4 bases and J shed 0 bases, with 10 bases lying between them. Germline V gene data show CDR1 as SGHNT and CDR2 as YYREEE (reference sequence). There are 15 residues in the CDR3. CDR3 coding DNA: TGTGCCAGCAGCCCCGGGACTGCAACTAATGAAAAACTGTTTTTT. Protein product: CASSPGTATNEKLFF.

CDR3 nucleotides: TGTGCCTGGAAGAGACTAGCGGGAGAAGAAGAGCAGTACTTC. Its translation is CAWKRLAGEEEQYF. The chain employs TRBV30 and TRBJ2-7; the match to TRBD2 covers 12 bases. CDR1 and CDR2 from the germline V gene are GTSNPN and SVGIG (reference sequence). There are 14 residues in the CDR3. V lost 4 bases and J lost 7; bases outside the gene matches: 8. The complete variable domain, with remaining parts taken from reference TRBV30 and TRBJ2-7, reads SQTIHQWPATLVQPVGSPLSLECTVEGTSNPNLYWYRQAAGRGLQLLFYSVGIGQISSEVPQNLSASRPQDRQFILSSKKLLLSDSGFYLCAWKRLAGEEEQYFGPGTRLTVT.

The genes are TRBV10-3 and TRBJ2-7; 12 positions agree with TRBD2. Trimming at V came to 6 bases and at J to 0 bases, leaving 6 bases not matched to a gene. From germline, CDR1 is ENHRY and CDR2 SYGVKD. The CDR3 covers 16 residues. CDR3 nucleotides: TGTGCCATCAGCCGAAGGACTAGCGGGAACTCCTACGAGCAGTACTTC. Its translation: CAISRRTSGNSYEQYF.

This chain connects TRBV6-2 or TRBV6-3 to TRBJ1-1; 7 nucleotides line up with TRBD1. The CDR3 loop spans 15 amino acids. After removal of 5 bases from V and 4 bases from J, the junction contained 10 bases not matched to a gene. From germline, CDR1 is MNHEY and CDR2 SVGEGT. DNA for the CDR3: TGTGCCAGCAGTGACCGACAGGGTAGGGGCACTGAAGCTTTCTTT. It yields the protein CASSDRQGRGTEAFF.

The chain couples TRBV19 to TRBJ2-7; D possibly corresponds to TRBD2 (5 bases). In germline, CDR1 is LNHDA, CDR2 SQIVND (reference sequence). V was shortened by 3 bases and J by 2 bases, with 11 bases between the two germline ends. The CDR3 spans 14 residues. DNA of the CDR3: TGTGCCAGTAGTATGAGTAGCGCAACCTACGAGCAGTACTTC. This translates into CASSMSSATYEQYF.

This clone was counted only a few times. V and J are TRBV19 and TRBJ2-7; 7 bases are shared with TRBD2. Trimming at V came to 5 bases and at J to 3 bases, leaving 13 bases not matched to a gene. This CDR3 has 16 residues. The V gene's germline CDR1 is LNHDA and CDR2 SQIVND (reference sequence). CDR3 nucleotides: TGTGCCAGTAGTTCCCGGGGGGACTTCGAAGGCTACGAGCAGTACTTC. Translation: CASSSRGDFEGYEQYF.

CDR3 in DNA: TGTGCCAGCAGCGCACAGGCGTACCAAGAGACCCAGTACTTC. As protein: CASSAQAYQETQYF. The chain joins TRBV9 to TRBJ2-5; perhaps TRBD1 as D (5 bases). V lost 3 bases and J lost 0, with 9 bases in between. The CDR3 is 14 residues long. CDR1 is SGDLS and CDR2 is YYNGEE in the germline V gene.

The chain uses TRBV27 and TRBJ2-5; D gene uncertain. The CDR3 is 14 amino acids. Germline V lookup: CDR1 MNHEY, CDR2 SMNVEV (reference sequence). The V gene lost 3 bases and the J gene lost 5 bases, with 13 bases spanning the gap. The DNA of the CDR3 is TGTGCCAGCAGTTTTAGGCGCAGTGGGGAGACCCAGTACTTC. It specifies CASSFRRSGETQYF.

This clone was detected only once. The chain employs TRBV11-2 and TRBJ1-5, with TRBD1 matching over 10 bases. Unmatched junction bases numbered 2, after V lost 1 base and J lost 5 bases. The length of the CDR3 is 15 residues. Germline V gene lookup returns CDR1 SGHAT and CDR2 FQNNGV. The CDR3 DNA is TGTGCCAGCAGCTTAGGACAGGGGGCTTATCAGCCCCAGCATTTT. This gives the protein CASSLGQGAYQPQHF.

The chain has TRBV9 and TRBJ1-2; D might be TRBD1 (5 bases). V was shortened by 4 bases and J by 8 bases, with 18 bases between the two germline ends. Per the germline V gene, CDR1 is SGDLS and CDR2 is YYNGEE. The CDR3 is made up of 14 amino acids. The CDR3 bases are TGTGCCAGCAGCTCCCGACTCGGGGCTGACGGCTACACCTTC. Translated, it gives CASSSRLGADGYTF. Based on the CDR3 plus reference TRBV9 and TRBJ1-2, the full variable domain is DSGVTQTPKHLITATGQRVTLRCSPRSGDLSVYWYQQSLDQGLQFLIQYYNGEERAKGNILERFSAQQFPDLHSELNLSSLELGDSALYFCASSSRLGADGYTFGSGTRLTVV.

This chain connects TRBV9 to TRBJ2-2; 9 nucleotides align to TRBD1. V lost 0 bases to trimming and J lost 4 bases; unmatched junction nucleotides: 4. Germline assignment: CDR1 SGDLS and CDR2 YYNGEE. The CDR3 loop spans 16 amino acids. Here the CDR3 DNA reads TGTGCCAGCAGCGTAGCGGGACAGGGTGGCACCGGGGAGCTGTTTTTT. This gives the protein CASSVAGQGGTGELFF.

CDR3 in amino acids: CASSSPTARGGYTF. DNA for the CDR3: TGTGCCAGCAGCTCTCCGACGGCCCGGGGAGGCTACACCTTC. The V gene is TRBV7-2, the J gene TRBJ1-2; unclear D gene. This CDR3 is 14 amino acids long. The germline V gene has CDR1 SGHTA and CDR2 FQGNSA. The V end was cut by 4 bases, the J end by 8 bases, with 17 bases between.

The chain employs TRBV7-9 and TRBJ1-2; D is unclear. CDR1 and CDR2 from the germline V gene are SEHNR and FQNEAQ (reference sequence). V was cut by 4 bases and J by 5 bases, with 17 bases left in between. The CDR3 totals 15 residues. The CDR3 DNA reads TGTGCCAGCAGCTCCGGAGCCTCTTTTTTTTATGGCTACACCTTC. Protein product: CASSSGASFFYGYTF.

The chain is built from TRBV6-5 and TRBJ2-5; 9 bases fit TRBD1. Looked up from germline, CDR1 is MNHEY and CDR2 is SVGAGI. This CDR3 contains 13 residues. V shed 6 bases and J 3 bases; nucleotides not matched to a gene: 2. As DNA, the CDR3 is TGTGCCAGCAGCCGGGACAGGGAAGAGACCCAGTACTTC. Protein product: CASSRDREETQYF.

The chain has TRBV4-2 and TRBJ1-2, with 8 bases identical to TRBD1. Losses at the gene ends were 1 base for V and 3 bases for J; bases not matched to a gene: 7. Germline lookup yields CDR1 LGHNA and CDR2 YNFKEQ. This CDR3 has 16 amino acids. This CDR3 reads CASSQAGPGGDYGYTF. CDR3 nucleotide sequence: TGTGCCAGCAGCCAAGCAGGTCCAGGGGGCGACTATGGCTACACCTTC.